One sample yielded the 29 T cell receptor beta chains listed below, sequenced in a study of T cells after yellow fever vaccination. TCRdb fed the 5' RACE reads into MiXCR, producing one record per CDR3 protein. Of a few hundred thousand distinct CDR3 sequences listed, less than 9.5% were seen once; the top ten hold around 3.4%. The sequenced sample was CD4+ T cells sorted from PBMCs, obtained 5 days after the yellow fever booster vaccination. The receptor source for this set is a man aged 18 to 29 who received the YFV17D yellow fever vaccine.

The chain has TRBV12-3 or TRBV12-4 and TRBJ2-7; 12 bases fit TRBD1. The CDR3 has 14 amino acids. V lost 8 bases and J lost 2; bases outside the gene matches: 4. As DNA, the CDR3 is TGTGCCAGCGCCGGGACAGGGGGCCCCTACGAGCAGTACTTC. Translated: CASAGTGGPYEQYF.

This chain joins TRBV28 and TRBJ2-1, with 10 bases fitting TRBD2. The germline V gene encodes CDR1 MDHEN and CDR2 SYDVKM. V was pared by 3 bases and J by 5 bases, with 10 bases of the junction left unmatched. The CDR3 sequence is 17 residues long. CDR3 bases: TGTGCCAGCAGTTTCTTCGGGACTAGCGTAGAGCACAATGAGCAGTTCTTC. Translated: CASSFFGTSVEHNEQFF.

This clonotype was counted between two and nine times. DNA of the CDR3: TGTGCCAGCAGTTCTCGGGAGGGGGGGCACTCCTACAATGAGCAGTTCTTC. Residues: CASSSREGGHSYNEQFF. This sequence joins TRBV5-4 and TRBJ2-1; 8 bases line up with TRBD2. J gave up 0 bases and V 5 bases, and 10 bases lay outside the gene matches. Germline values: CDR1 SGHNT, CDR2 YYREEE (reference sequence). CDR3 length: 17 residues.

The J gene is TRBJ2-3, the V gene TRBV5-4, with 9 bases fitting TRBD2. The length of the CDR3 is 15 residues. The germline CDR1 and CDR2 sequences are SGHNT and YYREEE (reference sequence). The J segment lost 2 bases and the V segment lost 3 bases, leaving 4 bases of the junction unmatched. The CDR3 spells CASSSSGAATDTQYF. CDR3 in DNA: TGTGCCAGCAGCTCTAGCGGGGCTGCCACAGATACGCAGTATTTT.

This sequence joins TRBV20-1 and TRBJ1-1; D is unresolved. The CDR3 loop spans 14 amino acids. V was clipped by 1 base and J by 3 bases, with 12 bases between them. The V gene's germline CDR1 is DFQATT and CDR2 SNEGSKA (reference sequence). The CDR3 is CSARAGPADTEAFF. DNA of the CDR3: TGCAGTGCTAGAGCAGGACCTGCGGACACTGAAGCTTTCTTT.

CDR3 sequence reads: CASGLGQYV. The CDR3 region has the DNA TGTGCTAGTGGTTTGGGGCAGTACGTC. V and J are TRBV12-5 and TRBJ2-7, with no clear D. CDR1 and CDR2 (germline): LGHNT, FRNRAP. The CDR3 has 9 residues. With 1 base removed from V and 9 bases from J, the gap between germline ends came to 1 base.

This clonotype appeared many times. The chain carries TRBV2 and TRBJ2-7; D is unclear. The CDR3 loop spans 13 amino acids. V lost 7 bases to trimming and J lost 0 bases, with 10 bases between them. From germline, CDR1 is SNHLY and CDR2 FYNNEI. The CDR3 protein is CASTKAGSYEQYF. DNA for the CDR3: TGTGCCAGCACCAAAGCCGGCTCCTACGAGCAGTACTTC. Variable domain in full (rest from reference TRBV2 and TRBJ2-7): EPEVTQTPSHQVTQMGQEVILRCVPISNHLYFYWYRQILGQKVEFLVSFYNNEISEKSEIFDDQFSVERPDGSNFTLKIRSTKLEDSAMYFCASTKAGSYEQYFGPGTRLTVT.

This clonotype was seen a few times. The rearrangement links TRBV7-3 to TRBJ2-1, with 9 nucleotides matching TRBD2. CDR1 and CDR2 (germline): SGHTA, FQGTGA. There are 14 residues in the CDR3. The V gene end was trimmed by 5 bases and the J gene end by 5 bases; junction bases not matched to a gene: 4. The CDR3 loop is CASSPTSGNNEQFF. The CDR3 DNA sequence: TGTGCCAGCAGCCCGACTAGCGGAAACAATGAGCAGTTCTTC. Variable domain in full (rest from reference TRBV7-3 and TRBJ2-1): GAGVSQTPSNKVTEKGKYVELRCDPISGHTALYWYRQSLGQGPEFLIYFQGTGAADDSGLPNDRFFAVRPEGSVSTLKIQRTERGDSAVYLCASSPTSGNNEQFFGPGTRLTVL.

This clonotype was detected only a few times. The chain recombines TRBV20-1 with TRBJ2-3; D possibly corresponds to TRBD1 (5 bases). Germline CDR1 is DFQATT and CDR2 is SNEGSKA (reference sequence). Deletions cut 0 bases from V and 0 bases from J, with 16 bases between. The CDR3 loop spans 17 amino acids. This CDR3 is CSARDMIRGYSTDTQYF. Written as DNA, the CDR3 is TGCAGTGCTAGAGATATGATAAGGGGCTACAGCACAGATACGCAGTATTTT.

The chain uses TRBV9 and TRBJ1-6; D not resolved. This CDR3 contains 12 residues. Germline V gene data show CDR1 as SGDLS and CDR2 as YYNGEE. Trimming took off 4 bases at V and 11 bases at J, with 10 bases between the two ends. CDR3 nucleotide sequence: TGTGCCAGCAGCTCCGAAGGCGCACCCCTCCACTTT. Translating it yields CASSSEGAPLHF.

This clonotype was recorded many times. V gene TRBV7-6 combines with J gene TRBJ2-3; 11 bases map to TRBD2. J was trimmed by 2 bases and V by 2 bases; bases with no gene match: 3. Per the germline V gene, CDR1 is SGHVS and CDR2 is FNYEAQ. There are 16 residues in the CDR3. The CDR3 DNA reads as TGTGCCAGCAGCTTACTAGCGGGGGGCCTCACAGATACGCAGTATTTT. The encoded protein is CASSLLAGGLTDTQYF.

Only a few counts were recorded for this clonotype. The chain links TRBV6-2 or TRBV6-3 to TRBJ1-2, with D maybe TRBD1 (5 bases). V was shortened by 7 bases and J by 6 bases, with 33 bases between the two germline ends. This CDR3 has 19 amino acids. The germline V gene encodes CDR1 MNHEY and CDR2 SVGEGT. The CDR3 is CASITPPLGRQTPANGYTF. The DNA of the CDR3 is TGTGCCAGCATCACACCACCACTGGGGCGCCAAACCCCCGCGAATGGCTACACCTTC.

The sample holds a few counts of this clonotype. The chain is built from TRBV4-3 and TRBJ2-1; weak D call: TRBD1 (5 bases). V lost 0 bases and J 9 bases, leaving 18 bases between the germline ends. There are 16 residues in the CDR3. Germline values: CDR1 LGHNA, CDR2 YSLEER. The CDR3 here is CASSQDQGSGFGEQFF. CDR3 sequence (DNA): TGCGCCAGCAGCCAAGATCAAGGGTCAGGGTTCGGTGAGCAGTTCTTC.

This clonotype has just a few counts. The gene calls are TRBV9 and TRBJ2-5; D possibly corresponds to TRBD2 (5 bases). Per germline, CDR1 SGDLS and CDR2 YYNGEE. CDR3 size: 14 residues. V dropped 0 bases and J dropped 3 bases, with 9 bases sitting between them. The CDR3 DNA is TGTGCCAGCAGCGTAGGAGCGGCCAAAGAGACCCAGTACTTC. It encodes CASSVGAAKETQYF. The full variable domain, its missing parts supplied by reference TRBV9 and TRBJ2-5, is DSGVTQTPKHLITATGQRVTLRCSPRSGDLSVYWYQQSLDQGLQFLIQYYNGEERAKGNILERFSAQQFPDLHSELNLSSLELGDSALYFCASSVGAAKETQYFGPGTRLLVL.

This clonotype showed up just a few times. The V and J genes are TRBV9 and TRBJ1-3, with D possibly TRBD1 on 5 matching bases. Deletions cut 4 bases from V and 2 bases from J, with 10 bases between. Per germline, CDR1 SGDLS and CDR2 YYNGEE. The CDR3 has 14 amino acids. The CDR3 region has the DNA TGTGCCAGCAGCTTCCCAGGGCCTGGAAACACCATATATTTT. Translated: CASSFPGPGNTIYF.

This clonotype was detected a few times. This chain links TRBV28 with TRBJ2-7, with D perhaps matching TRBD1 (6 bases). From germline, CDR1 is MDHEN and CDR2 SYDVKM. There are 13 residues in the CDR3. The V gene lost 4 bases and the J gene lost 0 bases, with 7 bases spanning the gap. The CDR3 sequence is CASSYRDSYEQYV. The CDR3 bases are TGTGCCAGCAGTTACAGGGACTCCTACGAGCAGTACGTC.

The chain recombines TRBV4-1 with TRBJ2-7, with D unresolved. The V end was cut by 2 bases, the J end by 0 bases, with 11 bases between. This CDR3 comprises 15 residues. Germline CDR1 and CDR2: MGHRA and YSYEKL. The CDR3 reads CASSQRATSSYEQYV. The CDR3 DNA follows: TGCGCCAGCAGCCAACGGGCCACGAGCTCCTACGAGCAGTACGTC.

This clonotype has more than one count but fewer than ten. The chain is built from TRBV6-2 or TRBV6-3 and TRBJ1-2; possibly TRBD1 for D (6 bases). The CDR3 loop spans 13 amino acids. The germline V and J ends were trimmed by 5 bases and 4 bases, with 11 bases remaining between them. Germline CDR1 and CDR2: MNHEY and SVGEGT. The CDR3 DNA sequence: TGTGCCAGCAGTAAGACAGGTGGCTATGGCTACACCTTC. It translates to CASSKTGGYGYTF.

This clonotype was detected ten times or more. This rearrangement joins TRBV3-1 to TRBJ2-7; no definite D call. V was cut by 5 bases and J by 3 bases, with 11 bases left in between. Germline V gene data show CDR1 as LGHDT and CDR2 as YNNKEL (reference sequence). This CDR3 contains 13 residues. CDR3 nucleotides: TGTGCCAGCAGCGGGCCGCCGCTCTACGAGCAGTACTTC. Translated: CASSGPPLYEQYF.

This clonotype was recorded a few times. The V call is TRBV10-2, the J call TRBJ1-1, with D unclear. The germline V gene encodes CDR1 WSHSY and CDR2 SAAADI. The CDR3 is made up of 15 amino acids. Trimming shortened V by 1 base and J by 0 bases, and 9 bases separated the two germline ends. In DNA, the CDR3 is TGCGCCAGCAGTGAGTGGTTCCAGATGAACACTGAAGCTTTCTTT. As protein: CASSEWFQMNTEAFF.

The sample holds many counts of this clonotype. The chain recombines TRBV7-3 with TRBJ2-5, with TRBD1 matching 11 bases. Germline CDR1 is SGHTA and CDR2 is FQGTGA. The CDR3 sequence is 14 residues long. Trimming at V came to 5 bases and at J to 5 bases, leaving 4 bases not matched to a gene. CDR3: CASSRTGGGETQYF. As DNA, the CDR3 is TGTGCCAGCAGCCGGACAGGGGGCGGTGAGACCCAGTACTTC.

The chain carries TRBV7-9 and TRBJ2-7; 7 bases map to TRBD1. Trimming took 3 bases from V and 5 from J; bases not matched to a gene: 4. Germline values: CDR1 SEHNR, CDR2 FQNEAQ (reference sequence). This CDR3 region has 13 residues. CDR3 nucleotide sequence: TGTGCCAGCAGCTTCGACAGGGTCGACGAGCAGTACTTC. Translating gives CASSFDRVDEQYF.

This clonotype was detected only a few times. The J gene is TRBJ1-6, the V gene TRBV13, with D possibly being TRBD1 (5 bases). Germline CDR1 and CDR2: PRHDT and FYEKMQ (reference sequence). V was clipped by 2 bases and J by 3 bases, with 29 bases between them. The CDR3 length is 22 residues. The chain's CDR3 is CASSLNDIGASCETFYNSPLHF. The DNA for the CDR3 is TGTGCCAGCAGCTTAAACGATATCGGGGCTAGTTGCGAGACGTTCTATAATTCACCCCTCCACTTT.

The chain is built from TRBV4-2 and TRBJ1-6; tentatively, D is TRBD1 (6 bases). Trimming removed 0 bases from V and 8 bases from J, with 17 bases in between. The CDR3 extends over 17 amino acids. CDR1 LGHNA and CDR2 YNFKEQ come from the germline V gene. DNA of the CDR3: TGTGCCAGCAGCCAAGATGGGGGCGGGGTGGGAGATTCACCCCTCCACTTT. It specifies CASSQDGGGVGDSPLHF.

The chain is built from TRBV4-3 and TRBJ2-3, with D possibly matching TRBD2 (5 bases). Germline V lookup: CDR1 LGHNA, CDR2 YSLEER. Trimming removed 4 bases at V and 6 bases at J, with 11 bases between. This CDR3 contains 13 residues. The CDR3 DNA is TGCGCCAGCAGCCGAGAGGGTTGGGATACGCAGTATTTT. Amino acid sequence: CASSREGWDTQYF.

The gene calls are TRBV29-1 and TRBJ2-5; no definite D call. The germline V and J ends were trimmed by 6 bases and 1 base, with 12 bases remaining between them. Germline V CDR1 and CDR2: SQVTM, ANQGSEA. This CDR3 is built from 13 residues. As DNA, the CDR3 is TGCAGCGTCCGTGCAAGGCTCCAAGAGACCCAGTACTTC. Protein sequence: CSVRARLQETQYF.

In this sample, this clonotype turned up many times. The chain employs TRBV29-1 and TRBJ1-1; 7 bases fit TRBD1. Germline CDR1 reads SQVTM; CDR2 reads ANQGSEA. Trimming cost V 6 bases and J 0 bases; bases outside gene matches: 7. This CDR3 region has 14 residues. The CDR3 DNA sequence: TGCAGCGTCCAGGGGGTATCTATGAACACTGAAGCTTTCTTT. Its translation: CSVQGVSMNTEAFF.

This clonotype was found a few times. The CDR3 nucleotides are TGTGCCAGCAGCTTAGTGGCTGGGGCTAGCACAGATACGCAGTATTTT. Translating it yields CASSLVAGASTDTQYF. The chain employs TRBV7-9 and TRBJ2-3, with D tentatively TRBD1 (5 bases). Trimming removed 1 base from V and 0 bases from J, with 11 bases in between. Looked up from germline, CDR1 is SEHNR and CDR2 is FQNEAQ (reference sequence). The CDR3 length is 16 residues.

In its sample, this clonotype was seen a few times. The rearrangement links TRBV6-2 or TRBV6-3 to TRBJ2-5; D is perhaps TRBD1 (6 bases). There are 15 residues in the CDR3. Between the trimmed V and J ends, which lost 2 bases and 1 base, there was a span of 11 bases. CDR1 is MNHEY, CDR2 SVGEGT, per germline. The CDR3 DNA reads as TGTGCCAGCAGTTACCATGGACAGAGCCAAGAGACCCAGTACTTC. This translates into CASSYHGQSQETQYF.